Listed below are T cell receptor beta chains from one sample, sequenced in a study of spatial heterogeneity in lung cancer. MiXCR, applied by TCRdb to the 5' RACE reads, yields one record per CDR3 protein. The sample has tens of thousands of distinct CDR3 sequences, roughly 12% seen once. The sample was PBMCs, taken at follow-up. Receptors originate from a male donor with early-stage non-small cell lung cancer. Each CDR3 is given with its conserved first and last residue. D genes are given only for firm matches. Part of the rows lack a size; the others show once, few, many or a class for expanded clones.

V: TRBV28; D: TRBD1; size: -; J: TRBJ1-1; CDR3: CASSLPQGATAFF; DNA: TGTGCCAGCAGTTTGCCGCAGGGGGCGACAGCTTTCTTT
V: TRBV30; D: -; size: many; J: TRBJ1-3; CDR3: CAWNQGTKSGNTIYF; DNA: TGTGCCTGGAATCAGGGGACGAAATCTGGAAACACCATATATTTT
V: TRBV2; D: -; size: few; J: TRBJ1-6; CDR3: CASTPSAVGYNSPLHF; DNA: TGTGCCAGCACCCCTTCGGCGGTGGGATATAATTCACCCCTCCACTTT
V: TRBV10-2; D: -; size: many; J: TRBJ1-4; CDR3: CASSVSTNEKLFF; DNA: TGCGCCAGCAGTGTTTCGACTAATGAAAAACTGTTTTTT
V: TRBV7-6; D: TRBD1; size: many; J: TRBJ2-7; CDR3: CASSRSTGGEQYF; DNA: TGTGCCAGCAGCCGATCAACAGGGGGCGAGCAGTACTTC
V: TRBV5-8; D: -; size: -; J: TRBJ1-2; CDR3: CASSTRDRPLGGYTF; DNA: TGTGCCAGCAGCACGAGGGACCGTCCATTGGGTGGCTACACCTTC
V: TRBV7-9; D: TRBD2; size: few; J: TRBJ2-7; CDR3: CASSTSGTSYEQYF; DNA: TGTGCCAGCAGCACTAGCGGGACCTCCTACGAGCAGTACTTC
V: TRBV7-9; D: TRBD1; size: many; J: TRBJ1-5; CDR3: CASSPSGGDSRQPQHF; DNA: TGTGCCAGCAGCCCAAGCGGTGGGGACAGCCGTCAGCCCCAGCATTTT
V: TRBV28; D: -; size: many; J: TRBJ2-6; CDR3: CASRSSGANVLTF; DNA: TGTGCCAGCAGGAGCTCTGGGGCCAACGTCCTGACTTTC
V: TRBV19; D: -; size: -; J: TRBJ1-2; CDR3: CASSPSGTRIDYGYTF; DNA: TGTGCCAGTAGTCCCTCCGGGACAAGGATAGACTATGGCTACACCTTC
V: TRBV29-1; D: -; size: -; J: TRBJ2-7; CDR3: CSVGGQGVYEQYF; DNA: TGCAGCGTTGGTGGCCAGGGAGTGTACGAGCAGTACTTC
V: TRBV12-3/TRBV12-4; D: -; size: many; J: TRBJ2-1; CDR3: CASSNDREVQFF; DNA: TGTGCCAGCAGCAACGACAGGGAGGTTCAGTTCTTC